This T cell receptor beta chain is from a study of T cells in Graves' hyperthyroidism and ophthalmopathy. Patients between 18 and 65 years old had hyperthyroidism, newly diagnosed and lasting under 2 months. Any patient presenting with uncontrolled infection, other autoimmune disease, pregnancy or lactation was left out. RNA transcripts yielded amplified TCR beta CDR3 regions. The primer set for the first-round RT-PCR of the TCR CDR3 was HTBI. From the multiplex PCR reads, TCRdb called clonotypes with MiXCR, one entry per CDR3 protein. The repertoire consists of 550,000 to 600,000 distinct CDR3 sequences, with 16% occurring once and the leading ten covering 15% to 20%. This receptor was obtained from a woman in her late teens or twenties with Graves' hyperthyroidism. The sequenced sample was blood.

CDR3 bases: TGTGCCAGTAGTATCGGGACACATACTGGGAACACCGGGGAGCTGTTTTTT. Residues: CASSIGTHTGNTGELFF. The V and J genes are TRBV19 and TRBJ2-2; tentatively, D is TRBD1 (6 bases). The CDR3 totals 17 residues. CDR1 and CDR2 (germline): LNHDA, SQIVND (reference sequence). Trimming stripped 3 bases from V and 1 base from J, with 15 bases between.